This T cell receptor beta chain was sequenced in a study of Graves' ophthalmopathy and Graves' hyperthyroidism. Study in general: Peripheral blood was collected at initial diagnosis, before any treatment. Broader study findings: Blood shared most expanded thyroid clonotypes above 0.001 frequency.

Amplification from RNA transcripts yielded the TCR beta CDR3 regions. RT-PCR in the first round used HTBI primers; a second-round multiplex PCR followed. TCRdb reprocessed the multiplex PCR reads with MiXCR, giving one entry per CDR3 protein. The sample comprises about 660,000 distinct CDR3 sequences, just over 40% of which are singletons, and more than 2.5% rests with the top ten. This clonotype was seen once. Its specificity is unknown. Uncontrolled infections, other autoimmune diseases, pregnancy or lactation barred patients from enrollment. PBMCs were obtained from roughly 9 ml of fresh peripheral blood. The sequenced material came from peripheral blood. The receptor's source is an adult man with Graves' ophthalmopathy.

The CDR3 here is CASSGWLGDRRGYTF. CDR3 DNA: TGTGCCAGCAGTGGATGGCTGGGGGATAGGCGCGGCTACACCTTC. V usage is TRBV25-1 and J usage is TRBJ1-2; tentative D call: TRBD1 (5 bases). Germline values: CDR1 MGHDK, CDR2 SYGVNS. V dropped 4 bases and J dropped 8 bases, with 20 bases sitting between them. The length of the CDR3 is 15 residues.